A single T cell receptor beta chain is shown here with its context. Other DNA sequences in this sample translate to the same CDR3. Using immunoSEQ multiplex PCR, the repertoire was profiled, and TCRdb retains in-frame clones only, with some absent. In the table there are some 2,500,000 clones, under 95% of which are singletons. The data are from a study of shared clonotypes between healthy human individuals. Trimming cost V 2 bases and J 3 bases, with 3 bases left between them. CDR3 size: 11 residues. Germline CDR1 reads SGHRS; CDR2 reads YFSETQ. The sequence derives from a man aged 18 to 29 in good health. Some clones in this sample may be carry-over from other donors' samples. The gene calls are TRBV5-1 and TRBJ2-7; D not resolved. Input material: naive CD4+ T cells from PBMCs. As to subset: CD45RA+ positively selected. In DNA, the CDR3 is TGCGCCAGCAGCTTAAACTACGAGCAGTACTTC. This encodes CASSLNYEQYF.